This TCR beta chain was sequenced during a study of blood T cell repertoires in COVID-19. Turning to the study itself: Samples representing acute and convalescent COVID-19 were sourced from the United States, Italy and Spain. PBMCs, B-cell-depleted T cells, or T cells were the source of the cDNA or gDNA that made up the material.

Trimming removed 3 bases at V and 2 bases at J, with 12 bases between. CDR1 and CDR2 (germline): SGHNT, YYREEE (reference sequence). The CDR3 contains 15 residues. In the authors' methods: Amplified reference gene primers provided the basis for estimating nucleated cell counts. The method was immunoSEQ multiplex PCR; TCRdb's version includes in-frame clones alone and lacks a portion of them. V, J and clone size reflect that table, while D and trimming were determined from the DNA. The sample records under 85,000 clones, approximately 89% being singletons. The V gene is TRBV5-4, the J gene TRBJ2-1; D uncertain. Sequences were obtained from peripheral blood. The receptor was derived from a man at least 80 years old with acute or convalescent COVID-19. The CDR3 spells CASSSSLPTYNEQFF. CDR3 sequence (DNA): TGTGCCAGCAGCTCGTCACTCCCCACCTACAATGAGCAGTTCTTC. The full variable domain, completed using reference TRBV5-4 and TRBJ2-1, is ETGVTQSPTHLIKTRGQQVTLRCSSQSGHNTVSWYQQALGQGPQFIFQYYREEENGRGNFPPRFSGLQFPNYSSELNVNALELDDSALYLCASSSSLPTYNEQFFGPGTRLTVL.